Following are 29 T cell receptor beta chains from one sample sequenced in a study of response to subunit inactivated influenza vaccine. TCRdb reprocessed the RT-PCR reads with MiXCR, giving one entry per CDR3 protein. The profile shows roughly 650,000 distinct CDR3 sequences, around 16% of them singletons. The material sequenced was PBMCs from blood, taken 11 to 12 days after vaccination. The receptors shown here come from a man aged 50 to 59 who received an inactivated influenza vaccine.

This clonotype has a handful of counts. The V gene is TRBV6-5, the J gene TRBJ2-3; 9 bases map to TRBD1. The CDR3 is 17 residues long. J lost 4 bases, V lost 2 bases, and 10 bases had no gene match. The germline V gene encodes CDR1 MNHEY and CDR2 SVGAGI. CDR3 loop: CASSYLGQGFSADTQYF. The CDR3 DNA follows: TGTGCCAGCAGTTACCTGGGACAGGGATTTTCTGCAGATACGCAGTATTTT.

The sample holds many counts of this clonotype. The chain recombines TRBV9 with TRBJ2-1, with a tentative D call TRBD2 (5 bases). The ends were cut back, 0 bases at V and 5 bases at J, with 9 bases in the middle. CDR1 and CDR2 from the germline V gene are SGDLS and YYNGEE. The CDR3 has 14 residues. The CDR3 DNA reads TGTGCCAGCAGCGTAGGTGGGAGAGACAATGAGCAGTTCTTC. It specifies CASSVGGRDNEQFF.

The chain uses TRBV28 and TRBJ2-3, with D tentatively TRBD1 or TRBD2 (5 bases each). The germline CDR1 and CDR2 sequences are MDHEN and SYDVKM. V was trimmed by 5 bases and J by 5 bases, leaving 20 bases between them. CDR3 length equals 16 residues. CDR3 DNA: TGTGCCAGCAGTCCGGTGGGGGACGTCTCAAGAGATACGCAGTATTTT. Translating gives CASSPVGDVSRDTQYF.

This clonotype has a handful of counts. CDR3 residues: CASSASGSVSYEQYF. For the CDR3, the DNA is TGTGCCAGCAGTGCCAGCGGGAGCGTTTCCTACGAGCAGTACTTC. The chain links TRBV6-1 to TRBJ2-7; 8 nucleotides agree with TRBD2. The length of the CDR3 is 15 residues. Germline CDR1 MNHNS, CDR2 SASEGT. V lost 4 bases and J lost 1; bases outside the gene matches: 6.

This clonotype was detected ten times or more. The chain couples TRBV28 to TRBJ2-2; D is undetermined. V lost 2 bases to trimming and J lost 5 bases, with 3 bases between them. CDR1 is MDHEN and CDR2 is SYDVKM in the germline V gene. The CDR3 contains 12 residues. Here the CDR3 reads CASSLTTGELFF. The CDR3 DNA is TGTGCCAGCAGTTTAACAACCGGGGAGCTGTTTTTT.

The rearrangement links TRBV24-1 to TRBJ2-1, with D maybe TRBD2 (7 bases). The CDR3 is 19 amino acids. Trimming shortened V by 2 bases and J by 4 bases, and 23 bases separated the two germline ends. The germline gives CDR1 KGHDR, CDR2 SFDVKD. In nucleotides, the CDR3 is TGTGCCACCAGTGATTCGGCGGTCCCTATGAGCGGGACATACAATGAGCAGTTCTTC. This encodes CATSDSAVPMSGTYNEQFF.

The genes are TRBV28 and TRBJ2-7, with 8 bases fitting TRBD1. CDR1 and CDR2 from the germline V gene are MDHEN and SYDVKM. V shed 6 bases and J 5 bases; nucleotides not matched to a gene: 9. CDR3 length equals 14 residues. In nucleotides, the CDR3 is TGTGCCAGCAGACGGACAGGGATCTTCGACGAGCAGTACTTC. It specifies CASRRTGIFDEQYF.

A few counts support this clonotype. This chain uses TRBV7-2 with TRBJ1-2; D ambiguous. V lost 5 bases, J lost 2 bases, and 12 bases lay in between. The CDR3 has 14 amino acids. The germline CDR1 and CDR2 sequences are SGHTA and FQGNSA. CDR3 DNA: TGTGCCAGCAGCAACACAGTGGGGAACTATGGCTACACCTTC. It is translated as CASSNTVGNYGYTF. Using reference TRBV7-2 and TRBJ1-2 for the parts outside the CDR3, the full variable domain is GAGVSQSPSNKVTEKGKDVELRCDPISGHTALYWYRQSLGQGLEFLIYFQGNSAPDKSGLPSDRFSAERTGGSVSTLTIQRTQQEDSAVYLCASSNTVGNYGYTFGSGTRLTVV.

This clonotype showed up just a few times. As DNA, the CDR3 is TGTGCCAGCAGCCAAGCGGGACGGGACACCTACGAGCAGTACTTC. Translating gives CASSQAGRDTYEQYF. V usage is TRBV14 and J usage is TRBJ2-7; D perhaps matches TRBD1 (6 bases). With 1 base removed from V and 2 bases from J, the gap between germline ends came to 12 bases. The CDR3 sequence is 15 residues long. Per germline, CDR1 SGHDN and CDR2 FVKESK. The variable domain in full, completed from reference TRBV14 and TRBJ2-7, reads EAGVTQFPSHSVIEKGQTVTLRCDPISGHDNLYWYRRVMGKEIKFLLHFVKESKQDESGMPNNRFLAERTGGTYSTLKVQPAELEDSGVYFCASSQAGRDTYEQYFGPGTRLTVT.

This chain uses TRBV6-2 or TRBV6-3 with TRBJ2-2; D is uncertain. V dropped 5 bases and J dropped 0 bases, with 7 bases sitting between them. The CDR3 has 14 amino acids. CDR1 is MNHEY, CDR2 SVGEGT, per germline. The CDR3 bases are TGTGCCAGCAGTAACTATGCGAACACCGGGGAGCTGTTTTTT. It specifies CASSNYANTGELFF.

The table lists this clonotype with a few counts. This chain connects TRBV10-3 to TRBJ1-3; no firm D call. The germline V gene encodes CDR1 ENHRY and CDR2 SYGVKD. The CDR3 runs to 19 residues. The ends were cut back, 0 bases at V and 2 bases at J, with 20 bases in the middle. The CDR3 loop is CAISESTGRSGKAGNTIYF. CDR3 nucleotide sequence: TGTGCCATCAGTGAGTCGACCGGACGCTCCGGAAAGGCTGGAAACACCATATATTTT.

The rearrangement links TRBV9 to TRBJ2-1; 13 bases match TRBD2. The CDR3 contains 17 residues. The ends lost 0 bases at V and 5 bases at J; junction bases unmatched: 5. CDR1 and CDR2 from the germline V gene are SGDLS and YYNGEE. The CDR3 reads CASSVGTSGRRDNEQFF. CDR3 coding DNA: TGTGCCAGCAGCGTAGGGACTAGCGGGAGAAGGGACAATGAGCAGTTCTTC.

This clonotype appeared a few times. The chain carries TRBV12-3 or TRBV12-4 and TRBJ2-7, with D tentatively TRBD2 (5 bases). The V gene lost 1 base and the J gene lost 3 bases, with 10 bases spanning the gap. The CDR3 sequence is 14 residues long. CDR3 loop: CASSLGGGDYEQYF. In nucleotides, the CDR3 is TGTGCCAGCAGTTTAGGTGGAGGAGACTACGAGCAGTACTTC.

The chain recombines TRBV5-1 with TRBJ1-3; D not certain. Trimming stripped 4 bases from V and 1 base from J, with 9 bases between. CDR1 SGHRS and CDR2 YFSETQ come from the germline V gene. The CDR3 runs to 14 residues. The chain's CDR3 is CASSEAVSGNTIYF. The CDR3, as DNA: TGCGCCAGCAGCGAGGCAGTTTCTGGAAACACCATATATTTT.

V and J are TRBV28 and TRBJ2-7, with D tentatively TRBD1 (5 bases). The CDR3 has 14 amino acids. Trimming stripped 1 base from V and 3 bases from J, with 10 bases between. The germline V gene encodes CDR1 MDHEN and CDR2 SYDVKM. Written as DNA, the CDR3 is TGTGCCAGCAGTTTATCCCAGGGTTTCTACGAGCAGTACTTC. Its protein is CASSLSQGFYEQYF.

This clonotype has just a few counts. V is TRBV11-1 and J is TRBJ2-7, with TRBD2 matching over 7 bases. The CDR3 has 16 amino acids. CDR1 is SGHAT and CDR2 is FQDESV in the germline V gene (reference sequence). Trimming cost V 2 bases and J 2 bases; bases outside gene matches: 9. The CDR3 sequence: CASSLSQRGTPYEQYF. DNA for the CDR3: TGTGCCAGCAGCTTAAGTCAGCGGGGCACTCCCTACGAGCAGTACTTC.

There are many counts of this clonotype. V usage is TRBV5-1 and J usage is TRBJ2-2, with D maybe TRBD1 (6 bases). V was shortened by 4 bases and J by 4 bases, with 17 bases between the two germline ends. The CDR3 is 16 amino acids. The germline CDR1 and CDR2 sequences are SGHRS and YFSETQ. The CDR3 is CASSELDSLGTGELFF. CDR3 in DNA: TGCGCCAGCAGCGAATTGGACAGTTTAGGCACCGGGGAGCTGTTTTTT.

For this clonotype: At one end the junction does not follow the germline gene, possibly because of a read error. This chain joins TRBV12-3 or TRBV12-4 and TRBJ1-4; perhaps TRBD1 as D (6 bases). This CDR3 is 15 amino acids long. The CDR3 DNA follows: TGTGCCAGCAGTTTGAGGGCAGGGGAGAATGAAAAACTGATTTTT. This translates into CASSLRAGENEKLIF.

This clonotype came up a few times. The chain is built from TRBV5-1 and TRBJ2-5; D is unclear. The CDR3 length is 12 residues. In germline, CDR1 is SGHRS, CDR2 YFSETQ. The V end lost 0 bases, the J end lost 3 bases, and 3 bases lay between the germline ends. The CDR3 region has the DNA TGCGCCAGCAGCTTGGAAAAAGAGACCCAGTACTTC. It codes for CASSLEKETQYF.

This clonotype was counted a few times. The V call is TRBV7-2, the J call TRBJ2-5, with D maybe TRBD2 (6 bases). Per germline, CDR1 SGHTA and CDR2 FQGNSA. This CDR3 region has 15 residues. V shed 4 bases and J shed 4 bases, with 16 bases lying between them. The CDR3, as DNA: TGTGCCAGCAGCTCCGTGCGGGCGCGGGGAGAGACCCAGTACTTC. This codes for CASSSVRARGETQYF.

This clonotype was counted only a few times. CDR3 sequence reads: CASNRGTYNEQFF. CDR3 coding DNA: TGTGCCAGTAACAGGGGCACCTACAATGAGCAGTTCTTC. The chain joins TRBV19 to TRBJ2-1, with 7 bases aligning to TRBD1. The ends lost 7 bases at V and 2 bases at J; junction bases unmatched: 2. CDR1 is LNHDA and CDR2 is SQIVND in the germline V gene (reference sequence). This CDR3 has 13 amino acids.

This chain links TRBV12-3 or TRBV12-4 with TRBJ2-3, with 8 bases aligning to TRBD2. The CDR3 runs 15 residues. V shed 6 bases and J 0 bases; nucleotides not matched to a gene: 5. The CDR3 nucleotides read TGTGCCAGCAGCACACTAGCGGCCAGCACAGATACGCAGTATTTT. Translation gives CASSTLAASTDTQYF.

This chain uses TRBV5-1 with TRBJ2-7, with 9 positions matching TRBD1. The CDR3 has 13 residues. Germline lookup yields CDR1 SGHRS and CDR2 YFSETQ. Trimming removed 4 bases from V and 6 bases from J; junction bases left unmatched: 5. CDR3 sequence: CASSAGQGIEQYF. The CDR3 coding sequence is TGCGCCAGCAGCGCCGGACAGGGGATCGAGCAGTACTTC.

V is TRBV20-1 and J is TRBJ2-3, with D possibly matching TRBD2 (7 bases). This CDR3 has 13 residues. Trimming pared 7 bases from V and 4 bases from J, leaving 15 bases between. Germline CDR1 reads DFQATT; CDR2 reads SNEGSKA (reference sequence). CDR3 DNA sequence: TGCAGTGGCTCGAGGGGGGGGTCAGATACGCAGTATTTT. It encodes CSGSRGGSDTQYF.

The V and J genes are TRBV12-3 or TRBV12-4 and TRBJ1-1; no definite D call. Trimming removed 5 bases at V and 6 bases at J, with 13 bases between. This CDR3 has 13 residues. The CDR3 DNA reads TGTGCCAGCAGTACTGGGCCCGCATCTGAAGCTTTCTTT. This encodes CASSTGPASEAFF.

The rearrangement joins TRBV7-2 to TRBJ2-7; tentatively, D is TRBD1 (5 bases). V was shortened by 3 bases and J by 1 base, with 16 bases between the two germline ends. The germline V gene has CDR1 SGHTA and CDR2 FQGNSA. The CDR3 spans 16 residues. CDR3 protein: CASSFKPGQLSYEQYF. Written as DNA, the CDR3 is TGTGCCAGCAGCTTTAAACCTGGACAACTTTCCTACGAGCAGTACTTC.

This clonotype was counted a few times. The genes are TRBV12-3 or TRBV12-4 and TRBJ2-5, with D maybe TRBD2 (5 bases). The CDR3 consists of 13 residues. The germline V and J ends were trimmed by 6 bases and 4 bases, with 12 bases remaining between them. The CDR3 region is CASSEGSIETQYF. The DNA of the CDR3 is TGTGCCAGCAGCGAGGGATCCATAGAGACCCAGTACTTC.

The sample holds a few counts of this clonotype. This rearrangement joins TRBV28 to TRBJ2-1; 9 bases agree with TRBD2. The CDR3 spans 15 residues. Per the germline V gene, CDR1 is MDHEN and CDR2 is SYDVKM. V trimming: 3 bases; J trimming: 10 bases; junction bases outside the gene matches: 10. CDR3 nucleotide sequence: TGTGCCAGCAGTTTCGGAGCGGGAGGTCTGTGGGAGCAGTTCTTC. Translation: CASSFGAGGLWEQFF.

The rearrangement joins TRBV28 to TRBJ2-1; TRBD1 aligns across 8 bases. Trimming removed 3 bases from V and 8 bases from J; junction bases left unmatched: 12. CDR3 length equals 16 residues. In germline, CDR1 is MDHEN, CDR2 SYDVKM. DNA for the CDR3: TGTGCCAGCAGTTTCTCCCAGACCCAGGGACAGGATGAGCAGTTCTTC. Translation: CASSFSQTQGQDEQFF.